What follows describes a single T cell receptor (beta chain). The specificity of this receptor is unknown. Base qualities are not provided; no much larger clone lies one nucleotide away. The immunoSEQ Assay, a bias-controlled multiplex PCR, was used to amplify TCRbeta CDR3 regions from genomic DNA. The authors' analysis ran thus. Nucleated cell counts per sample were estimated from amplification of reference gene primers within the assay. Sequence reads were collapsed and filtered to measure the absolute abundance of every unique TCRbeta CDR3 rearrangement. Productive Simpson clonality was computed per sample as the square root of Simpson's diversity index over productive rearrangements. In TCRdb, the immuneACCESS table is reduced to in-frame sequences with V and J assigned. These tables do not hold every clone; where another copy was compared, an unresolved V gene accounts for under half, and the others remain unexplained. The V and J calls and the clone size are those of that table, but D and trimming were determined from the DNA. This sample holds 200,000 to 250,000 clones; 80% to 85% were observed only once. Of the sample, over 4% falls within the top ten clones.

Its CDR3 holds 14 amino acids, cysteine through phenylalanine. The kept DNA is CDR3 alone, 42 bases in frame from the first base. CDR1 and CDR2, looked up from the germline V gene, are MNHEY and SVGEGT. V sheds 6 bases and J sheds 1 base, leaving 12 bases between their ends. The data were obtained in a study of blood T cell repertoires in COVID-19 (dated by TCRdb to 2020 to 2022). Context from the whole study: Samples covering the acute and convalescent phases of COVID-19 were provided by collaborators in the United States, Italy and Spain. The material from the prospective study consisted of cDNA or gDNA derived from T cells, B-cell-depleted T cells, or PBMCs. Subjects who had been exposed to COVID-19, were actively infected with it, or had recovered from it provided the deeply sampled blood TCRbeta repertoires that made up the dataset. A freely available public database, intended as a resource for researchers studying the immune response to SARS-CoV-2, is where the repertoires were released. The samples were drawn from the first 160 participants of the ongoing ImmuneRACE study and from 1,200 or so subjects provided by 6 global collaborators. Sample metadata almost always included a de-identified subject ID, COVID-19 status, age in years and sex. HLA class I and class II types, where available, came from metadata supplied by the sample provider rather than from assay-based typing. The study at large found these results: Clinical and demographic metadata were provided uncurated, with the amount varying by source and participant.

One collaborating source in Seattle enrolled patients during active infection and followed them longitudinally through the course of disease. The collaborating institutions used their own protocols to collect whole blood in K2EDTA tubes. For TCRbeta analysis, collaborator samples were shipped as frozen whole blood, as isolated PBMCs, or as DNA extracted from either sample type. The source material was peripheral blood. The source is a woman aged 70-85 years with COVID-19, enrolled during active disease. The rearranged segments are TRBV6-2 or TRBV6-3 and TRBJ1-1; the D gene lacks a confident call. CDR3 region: CASSARGENTEAFF. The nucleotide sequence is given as TGTGCCAGCAGCGCTCGCGGGGAGAACACTGAAGCTTTCTTT.